This TCR beta chain was retrieved from a study of T cells after yellow fever vaccination. General study results and limits: Only a small proportion of the clonotypes turned up in both the CD4 and the CD8 compartments, likely arising from convergent recombination. The bulk population could contribute abundant contaminating clonotypes to FACS-sorted repertoires.

This clonotype turned up a few times. Its antigen is unknown. TCRdb re-derived calls from the 5' RACE reads in MiXCR, one entry per CDR3 protein. The sample records 150,000 to 200,000 distinct CDR3 sequences, roughly 9.6% being singletons. This TCR came from a man aged 18-30 years who received the YFV17D yellow fever vaccine. This material consisted of CD8+ T cells sorted from PBMCs, taken 15 days after the yellow fever booster vaccination.

CDR3 in DNA: TGTGCCAGCAGCGACCACCGGGACAGCGAAACCTACGAGCAGTACTTC. Amino acids: CASSDHRDSETYEQYF. The V call is TRBV7-2, the J call TRBJ2-7, with 7 bases aligning to TRBD1. Per germline, CDR1 SGHTA and CDR2 FQGNSA. Trimming removed 5 bases from V and 2 bases from J; junction bases left unmatched: 12. CDR3 length: 16 amino acids.